The present entry profiles one T cell receptor beta chain with its context. Its antigen remains unidentified. This sample is part of a study of T cells in Graves' hyperthyroidism and ophthalmopathy. Overall study results and limits: Ophthalmopathy got predicted by the model a median approximately six months before its onset.

The germline V and J ends were trimmed by 1 base and 0 bases, with 8 bases remaining between them. The length of the CDR3 is 15 residues. In germline, CDR1 is SGDLS, CDR2 YYNGEE. There were TCR beta CDR3 regions amplified from RNA transcripts. The primer set for the first-round RT-PCR of the TCR CDR3 was HTBI. Each CDR3 protein is one row after TCRdb ran MiXCR on the multiplex PCR reads. The sample records a few hundred thousand distinct CDR3 sequences, about 43% being singletons. Sample: peripheral blood or thyroid tissue (not recorded which). V is TRBV9 and J is TRBJ2-1, with unresolved D. The clonotype was recovered from a woman between 18 and 29 years old with Graves' hyperthyroidism. The CDR3 sequence is CASSVQASSYNEQFF. The CDR3 region has the DNA TGTGCCAGCAGCGTACAAGCCAGCTCCTACAATGAGCAGTTCTTC.